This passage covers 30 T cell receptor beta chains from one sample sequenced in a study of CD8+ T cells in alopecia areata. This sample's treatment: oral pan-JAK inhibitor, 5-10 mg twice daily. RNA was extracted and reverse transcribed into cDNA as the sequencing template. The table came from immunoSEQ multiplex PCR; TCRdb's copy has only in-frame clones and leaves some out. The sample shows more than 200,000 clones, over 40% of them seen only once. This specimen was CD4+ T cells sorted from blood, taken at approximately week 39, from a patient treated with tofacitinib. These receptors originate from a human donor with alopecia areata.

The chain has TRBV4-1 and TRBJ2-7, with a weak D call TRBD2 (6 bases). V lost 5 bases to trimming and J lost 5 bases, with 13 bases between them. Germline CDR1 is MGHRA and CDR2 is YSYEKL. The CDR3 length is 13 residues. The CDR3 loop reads CASSAREYNEQYF. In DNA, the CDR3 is TGCGCCAGCAGCGCCCGGGAGTACAACGAGCAGTACTTC.

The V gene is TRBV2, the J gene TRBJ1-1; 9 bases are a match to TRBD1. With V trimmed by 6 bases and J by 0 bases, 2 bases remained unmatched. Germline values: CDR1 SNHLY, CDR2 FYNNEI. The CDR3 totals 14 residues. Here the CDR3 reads CASRRTGVNTEAFF. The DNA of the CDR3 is TGTGCCAGCAGGAGGACAGGGGTGAACACTGAAGCTTTCTTT.

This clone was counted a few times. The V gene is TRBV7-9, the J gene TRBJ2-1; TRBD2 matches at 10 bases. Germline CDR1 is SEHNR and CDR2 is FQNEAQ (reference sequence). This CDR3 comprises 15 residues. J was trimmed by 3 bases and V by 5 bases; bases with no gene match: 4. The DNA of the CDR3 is TGTGCCAGCAGCCCAACTAGCGGGAACTACAATGAGCAGTTCTTC. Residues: CASSPTSGNYNEQFF.

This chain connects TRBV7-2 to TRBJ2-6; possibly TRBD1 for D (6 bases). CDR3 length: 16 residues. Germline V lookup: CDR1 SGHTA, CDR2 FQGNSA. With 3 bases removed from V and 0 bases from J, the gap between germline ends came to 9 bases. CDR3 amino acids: CASSFRGNSGANVLTF. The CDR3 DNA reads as TGTGCCAGCAGCTTCAGGGGAAACTCTGGGGCCAACGTCCTGACTTTC. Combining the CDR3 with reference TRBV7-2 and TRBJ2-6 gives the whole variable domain GAGVSQSPSNKVTEKGKDVELRCDPISGHTALYWYRQSLGQGLEFLIYFQGNSAPDKSGLPSDRFSAERTGGSVSTLTIQRTQQEDSAVYLCASSFRGNSGANVLTFGAGSRLTVL.

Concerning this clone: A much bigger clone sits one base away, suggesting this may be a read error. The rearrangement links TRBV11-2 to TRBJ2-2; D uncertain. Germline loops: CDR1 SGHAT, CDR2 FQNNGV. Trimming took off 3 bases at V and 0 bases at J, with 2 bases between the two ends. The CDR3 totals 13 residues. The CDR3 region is CASSLTNTGELFF. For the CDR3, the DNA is TGTGCCAGCAGCTTGACGAACACCGGGGAGCTGTTTTTT. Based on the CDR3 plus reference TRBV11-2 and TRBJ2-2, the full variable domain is EAGVAQSPRYKIIEKRQSVAFWCNPISGHATLYWYQQILGQGPKLLIQFQNNGVVDDSQLPKDRFSAERLKGVDSTLKIQPAKLEDSAVYLCASSLTNTGELFFGEGSRLTVL.

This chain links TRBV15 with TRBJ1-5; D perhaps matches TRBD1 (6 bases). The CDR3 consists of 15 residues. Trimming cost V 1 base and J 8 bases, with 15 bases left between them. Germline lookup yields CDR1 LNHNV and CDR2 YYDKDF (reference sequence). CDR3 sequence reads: CATSRAGAIAEPQHF. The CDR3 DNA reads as TGTGCCACCAGCAGAGCAGGGGCGATAGCTGAGCCCCAGCATTTT.

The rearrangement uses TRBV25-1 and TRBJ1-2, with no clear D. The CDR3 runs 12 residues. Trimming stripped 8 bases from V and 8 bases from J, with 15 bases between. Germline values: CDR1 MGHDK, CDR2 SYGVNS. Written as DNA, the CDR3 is TGTGCCAGCGCTTCGTACTTTTCGGGCTACACCTTC. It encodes CASASYFSGYTF.

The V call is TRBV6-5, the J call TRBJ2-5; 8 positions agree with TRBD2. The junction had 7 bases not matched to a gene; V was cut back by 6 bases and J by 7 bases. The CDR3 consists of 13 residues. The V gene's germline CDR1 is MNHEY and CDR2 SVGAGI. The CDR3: CASSQRELGTQYF. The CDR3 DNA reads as TGTGCCAGCAGCCAGCGGGAGTTAGGGACCCAGTACTTC.

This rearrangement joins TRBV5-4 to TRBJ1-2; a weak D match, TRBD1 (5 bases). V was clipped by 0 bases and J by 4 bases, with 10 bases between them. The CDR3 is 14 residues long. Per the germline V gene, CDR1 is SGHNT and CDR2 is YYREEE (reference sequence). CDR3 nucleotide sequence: TGTGCCAGCAGCTTGGAAGGCAGGGTCTATGGCTACACCTTC. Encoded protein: CASSLEGRVYGYTF.

CDR3 nucleotides: TGTGCCAGGGAAGTTAGGTCCTACGAGCAGTACTTC. This translates into CAREVRSYEQYF. The rearrangement uses TRBV21-1 and TRBJ2-7. TRBV21-1 is a pseudogene. CDR3 length: 12 amino acids.

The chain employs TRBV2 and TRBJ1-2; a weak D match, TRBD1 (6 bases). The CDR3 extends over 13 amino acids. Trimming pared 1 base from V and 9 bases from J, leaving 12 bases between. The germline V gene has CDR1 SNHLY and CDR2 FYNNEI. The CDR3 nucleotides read TGTGCCAGCAGTGAAGACAGGGAATTGAGCTACACCTTC. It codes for CASSEDRELSYTF. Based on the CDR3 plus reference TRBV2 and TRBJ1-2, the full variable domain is EPEVTQTPSHQVTQMGQEVILRCVPISNHLYFYWYRQILGQKVEFLVSFYNNEISEKSEIFDDQFSVERPDGSNFTLKIRSTKLEDSAMYFCASSEDRELSYTFGSGTRLTVV.

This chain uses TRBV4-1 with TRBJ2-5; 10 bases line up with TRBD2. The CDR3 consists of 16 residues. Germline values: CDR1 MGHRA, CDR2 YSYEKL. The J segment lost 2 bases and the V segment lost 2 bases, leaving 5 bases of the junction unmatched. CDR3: CASSQTGLAEQETQYF. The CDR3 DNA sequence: TGCGCCAGCAGCCAAACCGGACTAGCGGAACAAGAGACCCAGTACTTC.

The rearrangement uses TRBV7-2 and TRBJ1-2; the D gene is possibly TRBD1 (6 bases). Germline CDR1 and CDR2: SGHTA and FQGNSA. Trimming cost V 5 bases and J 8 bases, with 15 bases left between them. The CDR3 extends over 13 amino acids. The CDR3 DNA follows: TGTGCCAGCAGCCACCCCGGGGGCGCGGGCTACACCTTC. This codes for CASSHPGGAGYTF. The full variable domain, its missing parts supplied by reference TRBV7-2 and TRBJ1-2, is GAGVSQSPSNKVTEKGKDVELRCDPISGHTALYWYRQSLGQGLEFLIYFQGNSAPDKSGLPSDRFSAERTGGSVSTLTIQRTQQEDSAVYLCASSHPGGAGYTFGSGTRLTVV.

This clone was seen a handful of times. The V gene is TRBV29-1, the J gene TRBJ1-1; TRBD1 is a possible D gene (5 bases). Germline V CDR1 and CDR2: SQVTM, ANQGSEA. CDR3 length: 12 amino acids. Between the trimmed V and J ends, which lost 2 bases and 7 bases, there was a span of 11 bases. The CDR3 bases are TGCAGCGTTGAACGACAGTCAAATGAAGCTTTCTTT. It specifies CSVERQSNEAFF. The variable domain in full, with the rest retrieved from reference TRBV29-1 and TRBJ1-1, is SAVISQKPSRDICQRGTSLTIQCQVDSQVTMMFWYRQQPGQSLTLIATANQGSEATYESGFVIDKFPISRPNLTFSTLTVSNMSPEDSSIYLCSVERQSNEAFFGQGTRLTVV.

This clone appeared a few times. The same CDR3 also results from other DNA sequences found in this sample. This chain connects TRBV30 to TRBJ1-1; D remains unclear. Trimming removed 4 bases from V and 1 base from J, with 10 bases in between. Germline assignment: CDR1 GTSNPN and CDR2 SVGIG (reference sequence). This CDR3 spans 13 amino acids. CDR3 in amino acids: CAWTRTANTEAFF. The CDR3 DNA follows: TGTGCCTGGACCCGGACGGCGAACACTGAAGCTTTCTTT.

The CDR3 here is CASLALSHEQYF. For the CDR3, the DNA is TGCGCCAGCCTGGCCCTGAGCCACGAGCAGTACTTC. The rearrangement joins TRBV10-2 to TRBJ2-7, with D hard to call. This CDR3 has 12 residues. The V end was cut by 8 bases, the J end by 5 bases, with 13 bases between. Per the germline V gene, CDR1 is WSHSY and CDR2 is SAAADI.

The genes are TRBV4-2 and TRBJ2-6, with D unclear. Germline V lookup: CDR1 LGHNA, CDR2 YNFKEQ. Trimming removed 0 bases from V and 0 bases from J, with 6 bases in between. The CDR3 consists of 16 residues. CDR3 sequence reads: CASSQDAGSGANVLTF. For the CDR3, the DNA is TGTGCCAGCAGCCAAGATGCTGGCTCTGGGGCCAACGTCCTGACTTTC.

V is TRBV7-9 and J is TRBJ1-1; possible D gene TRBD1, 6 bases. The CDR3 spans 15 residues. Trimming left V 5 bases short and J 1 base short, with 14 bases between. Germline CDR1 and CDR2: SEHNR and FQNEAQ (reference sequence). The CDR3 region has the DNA TGTGCCAGCAGCACCACGACAGGAAAGAACACTGAAGCTTTCTTT. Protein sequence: CASSTTTGKNTEAFF.

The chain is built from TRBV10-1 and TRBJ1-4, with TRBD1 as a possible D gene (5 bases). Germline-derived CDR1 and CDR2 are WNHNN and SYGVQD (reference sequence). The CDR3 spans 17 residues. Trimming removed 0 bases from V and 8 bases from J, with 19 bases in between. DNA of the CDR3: TGCGCCAGCAGTGAGTCGGTGCAGGGAAGGACCGAAGAAAAACTGTTTTTT. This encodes CASSESVQGRTEEKLFF.

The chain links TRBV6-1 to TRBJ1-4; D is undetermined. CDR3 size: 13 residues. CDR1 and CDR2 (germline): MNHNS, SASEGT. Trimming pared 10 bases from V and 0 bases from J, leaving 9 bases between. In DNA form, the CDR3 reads TGTGCCACCGCCCCCACAACTAATGAAAAACTGTTTTTT. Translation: CATAPTTNEKLFF.

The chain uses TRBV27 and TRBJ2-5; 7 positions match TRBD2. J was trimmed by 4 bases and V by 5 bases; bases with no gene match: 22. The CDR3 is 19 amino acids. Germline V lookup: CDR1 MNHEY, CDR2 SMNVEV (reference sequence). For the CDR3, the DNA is TGTGCCAGCAGTCCCCAATTCAGGCTGTCGGGAGGATTGGTAGAGACCCAGTACTTC. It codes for CASSPQFRLSGGLVETQYF.

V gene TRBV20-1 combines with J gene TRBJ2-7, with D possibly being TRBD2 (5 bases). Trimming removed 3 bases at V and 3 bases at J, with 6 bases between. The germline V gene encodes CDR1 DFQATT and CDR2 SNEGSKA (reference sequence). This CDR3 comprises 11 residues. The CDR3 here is CSASGNYEQYF. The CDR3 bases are TGCAGTGCTAGCGGGAACTACGAGCAGTACTTC.

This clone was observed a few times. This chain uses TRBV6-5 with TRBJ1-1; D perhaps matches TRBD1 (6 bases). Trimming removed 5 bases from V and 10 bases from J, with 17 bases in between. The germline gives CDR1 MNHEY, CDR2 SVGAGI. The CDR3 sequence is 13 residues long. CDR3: CASSPPGATRAFF. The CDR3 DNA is TGTGCCAGCAGTCCCCCGGGGGCGACGAGAGCTTTCTTT.

CDR3 region: CASSAQTGEGTEAFF. CDR3 sequence (DNA): TGTGCCAGCAGCGCCCAAACAGGGGAGGGGACTGAAGCTTTCTTT. J is TRBJ1-1 and V is TRBV5-4; 7 bases are shared with TRBD1. V lost 4 bases and J lost 5; bases outside the gene matches: 11. CDR3 size: 15 residues. Germline loops: CDR1 SGHNT, CDR2 YYREEE (reference sequence). Filled out from reference TRBV5-4 and TRBJ1-1, the complete variable domain reads ETGVTQSPTHLIKTRGQQVTLRCSSQSGHNTVSWYQQALGQGPQFIFQYYREEENGRGNFPPRFSGLQFPNYSSELNVNALELDDSALYLCASSAQTGEGTEAFFGQGTRLTVV.

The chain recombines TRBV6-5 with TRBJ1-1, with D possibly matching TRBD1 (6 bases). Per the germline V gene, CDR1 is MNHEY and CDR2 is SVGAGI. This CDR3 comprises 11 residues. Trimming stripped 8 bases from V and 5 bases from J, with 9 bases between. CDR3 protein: CASGRGTEAFF. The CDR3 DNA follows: TGTGCCAGCGGTAGGGGGACTGAAGCTTTCTTT.

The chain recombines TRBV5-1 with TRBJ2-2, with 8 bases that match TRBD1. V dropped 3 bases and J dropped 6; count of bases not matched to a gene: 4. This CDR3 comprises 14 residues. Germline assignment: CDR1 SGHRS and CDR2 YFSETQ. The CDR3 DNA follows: TGCGCCAGCAGCTCGGGACAGGTCCCCGGGGAGCTGTTTTTT. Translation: CASSSGQVPGELFF. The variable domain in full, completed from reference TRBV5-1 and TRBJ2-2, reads KAGVTQTPRYLIKTRGQQVTLSCSPISGHRSVSWYQQTPGQGLQFLFEYFSETQRNKGNFPGRFSGRQFSNSRSEMNVSTLELGDSALYLCASSSGQVPGELFFGEGSRLTVL.

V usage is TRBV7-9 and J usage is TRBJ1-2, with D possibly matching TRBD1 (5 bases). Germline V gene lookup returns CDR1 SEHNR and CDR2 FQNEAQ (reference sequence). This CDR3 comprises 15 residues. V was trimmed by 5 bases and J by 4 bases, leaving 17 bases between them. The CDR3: CASSPVKRTSYGYTF. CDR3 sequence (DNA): TGTGCCAGCAGCCCAGTGAAGAGGACATCCTATGGCTACACCTTC.

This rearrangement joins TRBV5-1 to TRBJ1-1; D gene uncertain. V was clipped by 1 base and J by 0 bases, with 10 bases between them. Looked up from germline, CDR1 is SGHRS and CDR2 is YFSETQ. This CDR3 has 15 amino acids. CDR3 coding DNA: TGCGCCAGCAGCTTGTCGTCTAGTTTGAACACTGAAGCTTTCTTT. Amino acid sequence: CASSLSSSLNTEAFF. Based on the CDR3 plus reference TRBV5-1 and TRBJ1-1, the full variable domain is KAGVTQTPRYLIKTRGQQVTLSCSPISGHRSVSWYQQTPGQGLQFLFEYFSETQRNKGNFPGRFSGRQFSNSRSEMNVSTLELGDSALYLCASSLSSSLNTEAFFGQGTRLTVV.

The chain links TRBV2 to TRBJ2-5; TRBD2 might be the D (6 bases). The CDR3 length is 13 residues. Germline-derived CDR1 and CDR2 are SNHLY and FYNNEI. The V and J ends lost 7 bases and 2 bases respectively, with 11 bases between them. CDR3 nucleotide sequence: TGTGCCAGCAATCCAGCGGGTCAAGAGACCCAGTACTTC. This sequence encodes CASNPAGQETQYF.

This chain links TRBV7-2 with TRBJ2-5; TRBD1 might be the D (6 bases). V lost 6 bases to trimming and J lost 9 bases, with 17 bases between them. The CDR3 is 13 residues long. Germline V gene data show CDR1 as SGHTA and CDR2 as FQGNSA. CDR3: CASSLGWGQAQYF. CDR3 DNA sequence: TGTGCCAGCAGTCTAGGCTGGGGGCAGGCCCAGTACTTC. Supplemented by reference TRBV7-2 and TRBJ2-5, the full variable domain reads GAGVSQSPSNKVTEKGKDVELRCDPISGHTALYWYRQSLGQGLEFLIYFQGNSAPDKSGLPSDRFSAERTGGSVSTLTIQRTQQEDSAVYLCASSLGWGQAQYFGPGTRLLVL.